This TCR beta chain was found in a study of cytomegalovirus exposure and HLA in healthy donors. CDR1 and CDR2 (germline): KGHSH, LQKENI. This CDR3 has 13 amino acids. V shed 6 bases, J shed 4 bases, and the junction held 5 bases outside the gene matches. In regard to this clone: Its antigen remains unidentified.

The PCR used 60 Vbeta and 13 Jbeta primers. Produced via immunoSEQ multiplex PCR; TCRdb's table is partial and in-frame only. The sample lists 55,000 or so clones, 70% to 85% seen once, with more than 1.5% in the top ten. Study-wide results and caveats: Within the data, a cluster of highly shared sequence variants was likely a sequencing artifact.

The sequenced sample was PBMCs. This sequence joins TRBV18 and TRBJ1-2; 7 bases line up with TRBD1. This clonotype originated in a man aged 30 to 39 in good health and CMV-seronegative. CDR3 in amino acids: CASSWDSAYGYTF. CDR3 bases: TGTGCCAGCTCCTGGGACAGCGCCTATGGCTACACCTTC.